A single TCR beta chain is shown here with its context. This entry belongs to a study of blood T cell repertoires in COVID-19. Germline V gene data show CDR1 as SQVTM and CDR2 as ANQGSEA. With 6 bases removed from V and 2 bases from J, the gap between germline ends came to 17 bases. There are 14 residues in the CDR3. The data were produced by immunoSEQ multiplex PCR, yet TCRdb's version contains in-frame clones alone and is incomplete. The top ten clones hold roughly 29% of a sample with fewer than 150,000 clones, approximately 87% of them seen once. The J gene is TRBJ2-7, the V gene TRBV29-1, with a weak D call TRBD1 (8 bases). The sample consisted of peripheral blood. This clonotype was obtained from a woman between 65 and 79 years old with acute or convalescent COVID-19. CDR3 amino acids: CSVRVTGGAYEQYF. The CDR3 bases are TGCAGCGTCCGAGTCACAGGGGGGGCCTACGAGCAGTACTTC.